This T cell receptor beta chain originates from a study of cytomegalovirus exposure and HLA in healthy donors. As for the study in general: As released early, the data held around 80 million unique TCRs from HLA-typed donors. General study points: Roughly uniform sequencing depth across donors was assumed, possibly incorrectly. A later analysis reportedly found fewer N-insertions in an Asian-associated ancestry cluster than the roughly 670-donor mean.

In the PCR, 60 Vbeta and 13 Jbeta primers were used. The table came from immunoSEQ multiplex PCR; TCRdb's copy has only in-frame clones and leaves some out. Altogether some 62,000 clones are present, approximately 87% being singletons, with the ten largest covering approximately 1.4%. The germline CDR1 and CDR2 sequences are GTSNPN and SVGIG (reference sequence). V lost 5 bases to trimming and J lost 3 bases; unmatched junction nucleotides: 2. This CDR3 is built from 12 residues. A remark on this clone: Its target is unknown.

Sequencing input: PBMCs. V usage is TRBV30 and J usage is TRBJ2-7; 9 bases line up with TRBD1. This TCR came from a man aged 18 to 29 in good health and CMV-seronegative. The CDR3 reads CAWDRGNYEQYF. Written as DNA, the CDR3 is TGTGCCTGGGACAGGGGGAACTACGAGCAGTACTTC.